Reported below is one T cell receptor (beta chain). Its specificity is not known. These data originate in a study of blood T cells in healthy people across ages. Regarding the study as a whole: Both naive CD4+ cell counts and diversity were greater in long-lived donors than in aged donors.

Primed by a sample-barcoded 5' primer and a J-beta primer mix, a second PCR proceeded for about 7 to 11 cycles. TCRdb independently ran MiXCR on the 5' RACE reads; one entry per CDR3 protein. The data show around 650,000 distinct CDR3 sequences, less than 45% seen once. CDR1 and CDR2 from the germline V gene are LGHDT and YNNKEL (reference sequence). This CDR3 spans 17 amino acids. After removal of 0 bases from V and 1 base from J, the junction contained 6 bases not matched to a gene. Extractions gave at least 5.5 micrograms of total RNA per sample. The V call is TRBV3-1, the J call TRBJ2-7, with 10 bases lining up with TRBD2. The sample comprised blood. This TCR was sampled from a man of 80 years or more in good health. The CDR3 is CASSQDRLAGLSYEQYF. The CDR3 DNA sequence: TGTGCCAGCAGCCAAGACAGACTAGCGGGCCTTTCCTACGAGCAGTACTTC.